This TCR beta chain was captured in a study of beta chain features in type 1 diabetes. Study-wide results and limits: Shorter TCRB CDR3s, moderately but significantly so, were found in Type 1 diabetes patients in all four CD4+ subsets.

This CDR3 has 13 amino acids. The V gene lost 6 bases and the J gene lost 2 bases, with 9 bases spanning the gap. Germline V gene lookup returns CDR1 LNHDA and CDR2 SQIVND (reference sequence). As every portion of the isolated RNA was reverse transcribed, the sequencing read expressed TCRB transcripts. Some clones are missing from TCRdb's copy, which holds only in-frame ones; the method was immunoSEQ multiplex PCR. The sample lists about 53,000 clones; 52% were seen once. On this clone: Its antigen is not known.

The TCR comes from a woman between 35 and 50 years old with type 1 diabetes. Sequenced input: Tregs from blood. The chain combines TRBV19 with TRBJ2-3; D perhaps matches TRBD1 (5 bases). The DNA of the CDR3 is TGTGCCAGTAGGGGCAGGGCCACAGATACGCAGTATTTT. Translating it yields CASRGRATDTQYF.